The 20 T cell receptor beta chains given below trace back to one sample, sequenced in a study of cytomegalovirus exposure and HLA in healthy donors. Data came from immunoSEQ multiplex PCR; TCRdb stores just in-frame clones and leaves some out. This sample carries 120,000 or so clones, approximately 91% of them seen once, and the ten largest clones take roughly 1.4%. The material sequenced was PBMCs. These receptors originate from a man aged 25 to 40 in good health and CMV-seronegative.

This chain links TRBV27 with TRBJ2-5, with 13 bases fitting TRBD2. The CDR3 has 16 amino acids. The germline V gene has CDR1 MNHEY and CDR2 SMNVEV (reference sequence). Unmatched junction bases numbered 8, after V lost 5 bases and J lost 5 bases. The CDR3 bases are TGTGCCAGCAGTGTGACTAGCGGGAGGTTTGGGGAGACCCAGTACTTC. This sequence encodes CASSVTSGRFGETQYF.

This clone appeared once. The rearrangement joins TRBV6-5 to TRBJ1-1; TRBD1 agrees at 7 bases. The CDR3 is 14 residues long. The germline V gene has CDR1 MNHEY and CDR2 SVGAGI. V trimming: 7 bases; J trimming: 4 bases; junction bases outside the gene matches: 9. The CDR3 nucleotides are TGTGCCAGCATCGAACAGGGGTCGGGCACTGAAGCTTTCTTT. This translates into CASIEQGSGTEAFF.

V usage is TRBV19 and J usage is TRBJ1-2, with D possibly being TRBD1 (6 bases). Trimming took 6 bases from V and 4 from J, leaving 21 bases between them. Germline assignment: CDR1 LNHDA and CDR2 SQIVND (reference sequence). The CDR3 has 16 residues. This CDR3 is CASRTTGTRLSYGYTF. The CDR3 DNA sequence: TGTGCCAGTAGGACAACCGGGACACGGCTATCCTATGGCTACACCTTC.

The chain is built from TRBV2 and TRBJ2-1; D may be TRBD1 (6 bases). The CDR3 runs to 15 residues. Looked up from germline, CDR1 is SNHLY and CDR2 is FYNNEI. V gave up 2 bases and J gave up 9 bases, with 17 bases separating them. The DNA for the CDR3 is TGTGCCAGCAGTGAATTTCTGGCAGGGGCGGTTGAGCAGTTCTTC. Encoded protein: CASSEFLAGAVEQFF.

This clone has a single count. The chain has TRBV6-5 and TRBJ2-7; 8 nucleotides align to TRBD2. The CDR3 runs 15 residues. The germline V gene encodes CDR1 MNHEY and CDR2 SVGAGI. V lost 4 bases, J lost 2 bases, and 7 bases stayed unmatched. CDR3 DNA sequence: TGTGCCAGCAGTTTTAGCGGGGAGGTTACCTACGAGCAGTACTTC. As protein: CASSFSGEVTYEQYF.

V is TRBV4-1 and J is TRBJ1-1, with 7 bases fitting TRBD1. Trimming at V came to 2 bases and at J to 6 bases, leaving 9 bases not matched to a gene. In germline, CDR1 is MGHRA, CDR2 YSYEKL. The CDR3 is made up of 15 amino acids. DNA of the CDR3: TGCGCCAGCAGCCAATTAAGGGGCCAGGGGGCTGAAGCTTTCTTT. It codes for CASSQLRGQGAEAFF.

The chain carries TRBV10-3 and TRBJ2-2, with TRBD2 matching 11 bases. Per germline, CDR1 ENHRY and CDR2 SYGVKD. V gave up 6 bases and J gave up 3 bases; unmatched junction bases: 3. There are 15 residues in the CDR3. Written as DNA, the CDR3 is TGTGCCATCAGCGGGACTAGCGGCTACACCGGGGAGCTGTTTTTT. Amino acid sequence: CAISGTSGYTGELFF.

The CDR3 reads CASFQQGANYGYTF. For the CDR3, the DNA is TGTGCCAGTTTCCAACAGGGGGCTAACTATGGCTACACCTTC. V and J are TRBV7-2 and TRBJ1-2, with 8 bases identical to TRBD1. This CDR3 contains 14 residues. V shed 9 bases and J 0 bases; nucleotides not matched to a gene: 6. Germline values: CDR1 SGHTA, CDR2 FQGNSA.

The CDR3 DNA is TGCAGTTTTTCTAGCGGGAAACCCTACAATGAGCAGTTCTTC. It specifies CSFSSGKPYNEQFF. The chain recombines TRBV29-1 with TRBJ2-1, with 9 nucleotides matching TRBD2. This CDR3 region has 14 residues. Looked up from germline, CDR1 is SQVTM and CDR2 is ANQGSEA.

V and J are TRBV18 and TRBJ2-7, with D tentatively TRBD1 (5 bases). The CDR3 is made up of 14 amino acids. Trimming took 4 bases from V and 7 from J, leaving 17 bases between them. The germline V gene has CDR1 KGHSH and CDR2 LQKENI. CDR3 protein: CASSRDSWGWEQYF. The CDR3 nucleotides are TGTGCCAGCTCACGCGACAGCTGGGGCTGGGAGCAGTACTTC. The complete variable domain, with remaining parts taken from reference TRBV18 and TRBJ2-7, reads NAGVMQNPRHLVRRRGQEARLRCSPMKGHSHVYWYRQLPEEGLKFMVYLQKENIIDESGMPKERFSAEFPKEGPSILRIQQVVRGDSAAYFCASSRDSWGWEQYFGPGTRLTVT.

V is TRBV18 and J is TRBJ2-6; 9 bases line up with TRBD1. J was trimmed by 0 bases and V by 6 bases; bases with no gene match: 12. The CDR3 extends over 19 amino acids. Germline loops: CDR1 KGHSH, CDR2 LQKENI. CDR3 nucleotides: TGTGCCAGCTCTCCCTATTTCGGACAGGGGAACTCTGGGGCCAACGTCCTGACTTTC. Translated, it gives CASSPYFGQGNSGANVLTF.

The table lists this clone with a few counts. V and J are TRBV11-2 and TRBJ2-7; D unclear. The V gene lost 2 bases and the J gene lost 1 base, with 9 bases spanning the gap. The germline CDR1 and CDR2 sequences are SGHAT and FQNNGV. The CDR3 loop spans 14 amino acids. CDR3 coding DNA: TGTGCCAGCAGCTTAACTACCCTATCCTACGAGCAGTACTTC. This translates into CASSLTTLSYEQYF.

The chain carries TRBV27 and TRBJ2-1; TRBD2 matches 12 bases. Germline CDR1 reads MNHEY; CDR2 reads SMNVEV (reference sequence). CDR3 length: 17 amino acids. Trimming at V came to 5 bases and at J to 9 bases, leaving 14 bases not matched to a gene. The CDR3 region is CASSKTSGRIELGEQFF. CDR3 in DNA: TGTGCCAGCAGTAAAACTAGCGGGAGGATAGAACTGGGTGAGCAGTTCTTC.

The J gene is TRBJ2-1, the V gene TRBV6-1; 12 positions agree with TRBD2. The V segment lost 4 bases and the J segment 3 bases; nucleotides outside the gene matches: 16. Germline values: CDR1 MNHNS, CDR2 SASEGT. The CDR3 has 20 amino acids. CDR3 region: CASSGLGLAGGLYGYNEQFF. CDR3 sequence (DNA): TGTGCCAGCAGTGGGCTGGGGCTAGCGGGAGGGTTATACGGCTACAATGAGCAGTTCTTC.

The chain carries TRBV29-1 and TRBJ1-1, with 8 bases fitting TRBD1. The CDR3 is 12 amino acids. Germline CDR1 SQVTM, CDR2 ANQGSEA. With 7 bases clipped from V and 5 bases from J, the junction kept 6 bases outside the gene matches. CDR3 DNA: TGCAGCGCAAACAGGGGGTGGACTGAAGCTTTCTTT. This codes for CSANRGWTEAFF.

This rearrangement joins TRBV6-4 to TRBJ2-1; D call uncertain. Germline loops: CDR1 MRHNA, CDR2 SNTAGT. The V end was cut by 4 bases, the J end by 0 bases, with 4 bases between. CDR3 size: 13 residues. The CDR3 DNA is TGTGCCAGCAGTGCAAACTCCTACAATGAGCAGTTCTTC. Translating gives CASSANSYNEQFF.

J is TRBJ1-4 and V is TRBV19; TRBD1 aligns across 9 bases. The V gene end was trimmed by 0 bases and the J gene end by 11 bases; junction bases not matched to a gene: 7. The germline V gene encodes CDR1 LNHDA and CDR2 SQIVND (reference sequence). The CDR3 has 15 amino acids. The CDR3 loop reads CASSIELSGQGKLFF. DNA of the CDR3: TGTGCCAGTAGTATAGAATTATCGGGACAGGGTAAACTGTTTTTT.

This chain uses TRBV11-2 with TRBJ2-7; TRBD2 is a possible D gene (5 bases). Trimming stripped 5 bases from V and 3 bases from J, with 17 bases between. Germline lookup yields CDR1 SGHAT and CDR2 FQNNGV. The CDR3 runs 15 residues. The CDR3, as DNA: TGTGCCAGCAGCCTAGGACTTAGTACCATCTACGAGCAGTACTTC. This translates into CASSLGLSTIYEQYF.

This sequence joins TRBV10-3 and TRBJ2-1; 9 bases match TRBD2. Germline V gene data show CDR1 as ENHRY and CDR2 as SYGVKD. This CDR3 is built from 13 residues. J gave up 2 bases and V 10 bases, and 3 bases lay outside the gene matches. CDR3 amino acids: CATSSGAYNEQFF. The CDR3 region has the DNA TGTGCCACCTCTAGCGGGGCCTACAATGAGCAGTTCTTC.

The V gene is TRBV4-3, the J gene TRBJ2-3; a possible D gene is TRBD2 (5 bases). V was shortened by 0 bases and J by 5 bases, with 12 bases between the two germline ends. The CDR3 loop spans 15 amino acids. Looked up from germline, CDR1 is LGHNA and CDR2 is YSLEER. For the CDR3, the DNA is TGCGCCAGCAGCCAAGATTCCGGGAAGGTAGATACGCAGTATTTT. As protein: CASSQDSGKVDTQYF.